This TCR beta chain derives from a study of patients and donors after allogeneic stem cell transplantation. This CDR3 is 13 amino acids long. Trimming removed 0 bases at V and 4 bases at J, with 4 bases between. Germline lookup yields CDR1 SGHTA and CDR2 FQGTGA. TCRdb reprocessed the RT-PCR reads via MiXCR and lists one record per CDR3 protein. The sample lists roughly 190,000 distinct CDR3 sequences; roughly 40% were seen once. The chain couples TRBV7-3 to TRBJ2-1; no clear D. The sequencing input was blood, either unsorted or a sorted T cell fraction (not recorded which). The source is a human donor who was either an allogeneic HSCT recipient or a stem cell or donor lymphocyte infusion donor (not recorded which). It is not recorded whose cells these are; they may come from a transplant donor. In nucleotides, the CDR3 is TGTGCCAGCAGCTTAACCAATTACAATGAGCAGTTCTTC. Amino acids: CASSLTNYNEQFF.